The entry that follows covers one T cell receptor beta chain sequence. The data are from a study of long-term antiretroviral therapy in people with HIV. Researchers report immunoSEQ v3.0 was run at survey level. This table comes from immunoSEQ multiplex PCR, and its TCRdb copy is limited to in-frame clones, with some not included. This table holds 20,000 to 25,000 clones, around 84% found once. Trimming cost V 5 bases and J 5 bases, with 13 bases left between them. The CDR3 length is 15 residues. CDR1 MNHNS and CDR2 SASEGT come from the germline V gene. The sample was unsorted PBMCs, taken 0.2 years after starting antiretroviral therapy. The source is a woman aged 30 to 39 with HIV. V gene TRBV6-1 combines with J gene TRBJ1-6; tentative D call: TRBD1 (6 bases). CDR3 nucleotide sequence: TGTGCCAGCAGTTCCGACAGGTTCGATAATTCACCCCTCCACTTT. Translated: CASSSDRFDNSPLHF.